The 30 T cell receptor beta chains below come from one sample, sequenced in a study of vaccination and CD4 T cells after COVID-19. An Oncomine TCR Beta short-read assay was used to sequence the DNA from cultured CD4+ T cells. One entry per CDR3 protein, called by TCRdb with MiXCR from the PCR reads. The data show fewer than 20,000 distinct CDR3 sequences, 45% to 70% seen once. Treatment indicated: roughly nine-day PBMC culture with coronavirus spike peptide pools or control peptides (ViraFEST assay). These TCRs' antigens remain unknown. The sample was CD4+ T cells from blood, cultured in vitro. These receptors all stem from a human donor who had recovered from COVID-19.

This clonotype was detected only a few times. This chain connects TRBV20-1 to TRBJ2-5; 9 nucleotides align to TRBD1. From germline, CDR1 is DFQATT and CDR2 SNEGSKA (reference sequence). The CDR3 sequence is 16 residues long. Trimming at V came to 0 bases and at J to 2 bases, leaving 7 bases not matched to a gene. CDR3 sequence reads: CSARDTGQGSQETQYF. The CDR3 DNA reads TGCAGTGCTAGAGATACAGGACAGGGGAGTCAAGAGACCCAGTACTTC.

The chain combines TRBV5-1 with TRBJ2-3; unclear D gene. CDR1 is SGHRS, CDR2 YFSETQ, per germline. Between the trimmed V and J ends, which lost 4 bases and 3 bases, there was a span of 12 bases. This CDR3 has 14 amino acids. CDR3 sequence reads: CASSLRTVTDTQYF. CDR3 DNA sequence: TGCGCCAGCAGCCTCCGGACGGTTACAGATACGCAGTATTTT.

This clonotype showed up just a few times. The chain recombines TRBV6-2 or TRBV6-3 with TRBJ1-3; D might be TRBD1 (5 bases). CDR1 is MNHEY and CDR2 is SVGEGT in the germline V gene. The CDR3 runs 12 residues. V lost 4 bases and J 8 bases, leaving 9 bases between the germline ends. In nucleotides, the CDR3 is TGTGCCAGCAGTTGGGACCCAGACACCATATATTTT. This encodes CASSWDPDTIYF.

The chain joins TRBV5-4 to TRBJ2-3; D tentatively reads TRBD1 or TRBD2 (5 bases each). V was trimmed by 2 bases and J by 5 bases, leaving 15 bases between them. Germline V gene data show CDR1 as SGHNT and CDR2 as YYREEE (reference sequence). There are 15 residues in the CDR3. The CDR3 reads CASSFGRERIDTQYF. In DNA form, the CDR3 reads TGTGCCAGCAGCTTTGGCAGGGAGAGGATAGATACGCAGTATTTT. Full variable domain (missing parts from reference TRBV5-4 and TRBJ2-3): ETGVTQSPTHLIKTRGQQVTLRCSSQSGHNTVSWYQQALGQGPQFIFQYYREEENGRGNFPPRFSGLQFPNYSSELNVNALELDDSALYLCASSFGRERIDTQYFGPGTRLTVL.

This clonotype was counted once. The CDR3 sequence is CASSLARRETQYF. The CDR3 DNA is TGTGCCAGCAGCTTAGCGCGGCGAGAGACCCAGTACTTC. The rearrangement links TRBV7-6 to TRBJ2-5; no definite D call. Germline-derived CDR1 and CDR2 are SGHVS and FNYEAQ. CDR3 length: 13 amino acids. V shed 0 bases and J shed 4 bases, with 6 bases lying between them.

This clonotype is a singleton in its sample. The rearrangement joins TRBV7-2 to TRBJ2-7, with TRBD2 matching 7 bases. The CDR3 has 14 residues. V gave up 1 base and J gave up 6 bases; unmatched junction bases: 6. Germline CDR1 reads SGHTA; CDR2 reads FQGNSA. In DNA, the CDR3 is TGTGCCAGCAGCTTAGTAAGACTAGCTGGCGAGCAGTACTTC. Its translation is CASSLVRLAGEQYF.

The chain carries TRBV9 and TRBJ2-5; TRBD1 matches 10 bases. V dropped 4 bases and J dropped 5; count of bases not matched to a gene: 8. Germline V gives CDR1 SGDLS, CDR2 YYNGEE. The CDR3 covers 15 residues. The CDR3: CASSKGQGVGETQYF. In nucleotides, the CDR3 is TGTGCCAGCAGCAAAGGACAGGGGGTAGGTGAGACCCAGTACTTC.

V usage is TRBV10-3 and J usage is TRBJ2-6; 9 bases agree with TRBD1. CDR3 length: 17 residues. Germline values: CDR1 ENHRY, CDR2 SYGVKD. The junction had 7 bases not matched to a gene; V was cut back by 6 bases and J by 1 base. The CDR3 DNA is TGTGCCATCAGACGACAGGGGGTTGCTTCTGGGGCCAACGTCCTGACTTTC. Protein sequence: CAIRRQGVASGANVLTF.

This chain connects TRBV18 to TRBJ2-1; D is undetermined. The V end was cut by 0 bases, the J end by 8 bases, with 8 bases between. Germline lookup yields CDR1 KGHSH and CDR2 LQKENI. The CDR3 totals 13 residues. The CDR3 DNA is TGTGCCAGCTCACCACCCCTATCCGATGAGCAGTTCTTC. Its translation: CASSPPLSDEQFF.

The V and J genes are TRBV20-1 and TRBJ1-5, with a possible D match to TRBD1 (6 bases). With 7 bases removed from V and 2 bases from J, the gap between germline ends came to 15 bases. The CDR3 loop spans 14 amino acids. Germline V gene data show CDR1 as DFQATT and CDR2 as SNEGSKA (reference sequence). CDR3 sequence reads: CSVVDSIGNQPQHF. In DNA form, the CDR3 reads TGCAGTGTCGTGGACAGTATCGGCAATCAGCCCCAGCATTTT.

The chain uses TRBV4-1 and TRBJ2-5; 9 bases align to TRBD1. V shed 3 bases and J 3 bases; nucleotides not matched to a gene: 5. CDR1 is MGHRA and CDR2 is YSYEKL in the germline V gene. The CDR3 length is 15 residues. As DNA, the CDR3 is TGCGCCAGCAGCCATTCGGGACAGGGAGAAGAGACCCAGTACTTC. Residues: CASSHSGQGEETQYF.

This sequence joins TRBV5-4 and TRBJ2-3, with TRBD2 matching over 7 bases. With 4 bases clipped from V and 4 bases from J, the junction kept 12 bases outside the gene matches. CDR1 is SGHNT, CDR2 YYREEE, per germline (reference sequence). The CDR3 is 16 residues long. CDR3 in amino acids: CASSPPWGGSPDTQYF. CDR3 sequence (DNA): TGTGCCAGCAGCCCACCCTGGGGCGGGAGCCCAGATACGCAGTATTTT.

The chain carries TRBV5-1 and TRBJ2-7; the D gene could be TRBD1 or TRBD2 (5 bases each). This CDR3 spans 12 amino acids. Looked up from germline, CDR1 is SGHRS and CDR2 is YFSETQ. V was shortened by 0 bases and J by 4 bases, with 5 bases between the two germline ends. The CDR3 loop is CASSLGGYEQYF. CDR3 in DNA: TGCGCCAGCAGCTTGGGGGGGTACGAGCAGTACTTC.

The rearrangement links TRBV20-1 to TRBJ2-1; no clear D gene. The DNA end lines up better with TRBJ2-7; the J call may be wrong. From germline, CDR1 is DFQATT and CDR2 SNEGSKA (reference sequence). This CDR3 contains 13 residues. Here the CDR3 reads CSARSGQVYEQYF. CDR3 nucleotides: TGCAGTGCTAGATCGGGCCAAGTCTACGAGCAGTACTTC.

The CDR3 here is CASSPTSGLTGELFF. CDR3 DNA: TGTGCCAGCAGCCCGACTAGCGGCCTCACCGGGGAGCTGTTTTTT. This chain links TRBV5-5 with TRBJ2-2, with 9 bases aligning to TRBD2. The germline V gene has CDR1 SGHKS and CDR2 YYEKEE (reference sequence). The CDR3 is 15 residues long. J lost 4 bases, V lost 4 bases, and 5 bases had no gene match.

The chain uses TRBV20-1 and TRBJ2-5; 8 bases align to TRBD2. CDR3 length: 13 amino acids. CDR1 is DFQATT and CDR2 is SNEGSKA in the germline V gene (reference sequence). The V gene end was trimmed by 3 bases and the J gene end by 5 bases; junction bases not matched to a gene: 5. CDR3 in amino acids: CSASASGSETQYF. The CDR3 nucleotides read TGCAGTGCTAGCGCGAGCGGGAGCGAGACCCAGTACTTC.

The chain has TRBV11-2 and TRBJ1-2; no clear D gene. Per germline, CDR1 SGHAT and CDR2 FQNNGV. Trimming left V 4 bases short and J 4 bases short, with 16 bases between. This CDR3 is built from 15 residues. In DNA, the CDR3 is TGTGCCAGCAGCTCGATGCGGAGAGGGCTCTATGGCTACACCTTC. Translated: CASSSMRRGLYGYTF.

The chain recombines TRBV7-9 with TRBJ2-7; 9 bases are a match to TRBD2. Germline V gene data show CDR1 as SEHNR and CDR2 as FQNEAQ (reference sequence). This CDR3 has 13 amino acids. With V trimmed by 5 bases and J by 7 bases, 6 bases remained unmatched. The DNA of the CDR3 is TGTGCCAGCAGCCTCAGCGGGAGGATTGAGCAGTACTTC. Encoded protein: CASSLSGRIEQYF.

The chain links TRBV7-2 to TRBJ1-3; 7 nucleotides line up with TRBD1. Germline lookup yields CDR1 SGHTA and CDR2 FQGNSA. V was pared by 8 bases and J by 8 bases, with 9 bases of the junction left unmatched. The CDR3 sequence is 13 residues long. CDR3: CASADREAYTIYF. DNA for the CDR3: TGTGCCAGCGCCGACAGGGAGGCATACACCATATATTTT.

CDR3 protein: CSASRLDRRPGTDTQYF. As DNA, the CDR3 is TGCAGTGCTAGTAGACTAGACAGAAGGCCAGGCACAGATACGCAGTATTTT. This chain connects TRBV20-1 to TRBJ2-3; D is possibly TRBD2 (6 bases). The germline gives CDR1 DFQATT, CDR2 SNEGSKA (reference sequence). The V and J ends lost 3 bases and 1 base respectively, with 20 bases between them. The CDR3 sequence is 17 residues long.

The CDR3 DNA reads TGTGCCAGCAGCTCGCTCTCCAAGAACTATGGCTACACCTTC. Translated: CASSSLSKNYGYTF. J is TRBJ1-2 and V is TRBV7-9; D unclear. V was clipped by 4 bases and J by 2 bases, with 11 bases between them. The length of the CDR3 is 14 residues. CDR1 is SEHNR, CDR2 FQNEAQ, per germline (reference sequence).

V is TRBV6-1 and J is TRBJ1-2; 10 bases are shared with TRBD1. Looked up from germline, CDR1 is MNHNS and CDR2 is SASEGT. The CDR3 is 15 residues long. V trimming: 0 bases; J trimming: 8 bases; junction bases outside the gene matches: 6. The CDR3 sequence: CASSEAGQGVGGYTF. CDR3 sequence (DNA): TGTGCCAGCAGTGAAGCTGGACAGGGGGTCGGCGGCTACACCTTC.

The rearrangement joins TRBV20-1 to TRBJ1-6; D is uncertain. Germline CDR1 reads DFQATT; CDR2 reads SNEGSKA (reference sequence). Trimming took 0 bases from V and 4 from J, leaving 4 bases between them. The CDR3 totals 13 residues. This CDR3 reads CSAREQYNSPLHF. The CDR3 coding sequence is TGCAGTGCTAGAGAACAGTATAATTCACCCCTCCACTTT.

The chain links TRBV5-4 to TRBJ1-2; D might be TRBD1 (6 bases). Trimming removed 4 bases at V and 4 bases at J, with 14 bases between. The germline V gene has CDR1 SGHNT and CDR2 YYREEE (reference sequence). The CDR3 is 14 residues long. The CDR3 DNA is TGTGCCAGCAGCGGAGGGGGACGGAGCTATGGCTACACCTTC. Protein: CASSGGGRSYGYTF.

The chain links TRBV28 to TRBJ2-7; D possibly corresponds to TRBD1 (6 bases). The CDR3 runs to 15 residues. V was shortened by 7 bases and J by 0 bases, with 16 bases between the two germline ends. Germline-derived CDR1 and CDR2 are MDHEN and SYDVKM. The CDR3 spells CASIEGQQSSYEQYF. The CDR3 nucleotides read TGTGCCAGCATCGAAGGACAGCAGTCCTCCTACGAGCAGTACTTC.

The chain has TRBV7-3 and TRBJ2-5, with unresolved D. The V gene's germline CDR1 is SGHTA and CDR2 FQGTGA. V shed 3 bases and J shed 2 bases, with 10 bases lying between them. The length of the CDR3 is 14 residues. The CDR3 nucleotides read TGTGCCAGCAGCTTTGGCGGCATACAAGAGACCCAGTACTTC. Translated, it gives CASSFGGIQETQYF.

A few counts support this clonotype. The J gene is TRBJ2-3, the V gene TRBV4-2, with TRBD2 matching over 8 bases. Germline loops: CDR1 LGHNA, CDR2 YNFKEQ. The V and J ends lost 1 base and 8 bases, in that order; junction bases with no gene match: 2. The CDR3 loop spans 13 amino acids. The CDR3 region has the DNA TGTGCCAGCAGCCAAGCCCTAGCGGGTACGCAGTATTTT. The encoded protein is CASSQALAGTQYF.

V usage is TRBV19 and J usage is TRBJ1-2; D is uncertain. The CDR3 has 13 amino acids. Trimming removed 6 bases at V and 2 bases at J, with 10 bases between. Germline V gives CDR1 LNHDA, CDR2 SQIVND (reference sequence). CDR3 sequence reads: CASRVGQNYGYTF. DNA for the CDR3: TGTGCCAGTAGGGTAGGCCAGAACTATGGCTACACCTTC.

The sample holds a few counts of this clonotype. The chain carries TRBV7-3 and TRBJ2-2; D possibly corresponds to TRBD1 (6 bases). Germline V gene sequence: CDR1 SGHTA, CDR2 FQGTGA. V dropped 9 bases and J dropped 0 bases, with 11 bases sitting between them. The CDR3 consists of 14 residues. CDR3: CASKQGANTGELFF. As DNA, the CDR3 is TGTGCCAGTAAACAGGGCGCGAACACCGGGGAGCTGTTTTTT.

J is TRBJ2-5 and V is TRBV6-1, with TRBD1 as a possible D gene (6 bases). Trimming removed 10 bases from V and 5 bases from J, with 17 bases in between. The CDR3 sequence is 13 residues long. In germline, CDR1 is MNHNS, CDR2 SASEGT. Written as DNA, the CDR3 is TGTGCCAACCGGGGCAGGGGTTCGGAGACCCAGTACTTC. Translating gives CANRGRGSETQYF.